The 21 T cell receptor beta chains reported below all come from one sample, sequenced in a study of regulatory T cells in long-lasting Graves disease. Regarding time point: newly diagnosed GD, antithyroid drugs for less than 3 months. After RNA was extracted from PBMCs, the TCR library was made from it. Researchers made TCR beta libraries by using iRepertoire HTBI primers and running Arm-PCR on CDR3 regions. TCRdb redid the calling of the multiplex PCR reads with MiXCR, one entry per CDR3 protein. Of a few hundred thousand distinct CDR3 sequences in the sample, approximately 20% were seen once. The same data also contributed to another study, on T cells in Graves' hyperthyroidism and ophthalmopathy.

The sample was peripheral blood mononuclear cells (PBMCs), taken at new diagnosis, from a patient treated with antithyroid drugs. The receptors shown here come from a woman aged 30 to 39 with Graves disease.

At least ten counts were recorded for this clonotype. The chain carries TRBV2 and TRBJ1-4, with 8 bases fitting TRBD1. Germline-derived CDR1 and CDR2 are SNHLY and FYNNEI. The CDR3 loop spans 14 amino acids. The trim removed 6 bases at V and 8 bases at J, leaving 8 bases unmatched. CDR3 loop: CASSRRGLGEKLFF. In DNA, the CDR3 is TGTGCCAGCAGCCGCAGGGGGCTGGGGGAAAAACTGTTTTTT. The full variable domain, in which reference TRBV2 and TRBJ1-4 provide the parts outside the CDR3, is EPEVTQTPSHQVTQMGQEVILRCVPISNHLYFYWYRQILGQKVEFLVSFYNNEISEKSEIFDDQFSVERPDGSNFTLKIRSTKLEDSAMYFCASSRRGLGEKLFFGSGTQLSVL.

This clonotype came up many times. The chain combines TRBV19 with TRBJ1-1, with D unresolved. Trimming shortened V by 3 bases and J by 0 bases, and 14 bases separated the two germline ends. CDR1 and CDR2 (germline): LNHDA, SQIVND (reference sequence). The CDR3 length is 16 residues. DNA of the CDR3: TGTGCCAGTAGTATCGGTGTGGGGTATATGAACACTGAAGCTTTCTTT. Encoded protein: CASSIGVGYMNTEAFF.

There are many counts of this clonotype. The V and J genes are TRBV12-5 and TRBJ1-2; D remains ambiguous. Trimming shortened V by 4 bases and J by 2 bases, and 8 bases separated the two germline ends. Germline lookup yields CDR1 LGHNT and CDR2 FRNRAP. This CDR3 has 13 residues. The CDR3 loop reads CASGSPDNYGYTF. CDR3 sequence (DNA): TGTGCTAGTGGTTCCCCTGACAACTATGGCTACACCTTC.

This clonotype appeared many times. The gene calls are TRBV7-9 and TRBJ1-1; D gene ambiguous. V dropped 3 bases and J dropped 11 bases, with 10 bases sitting between them. This CDR3 is 11 amino acids long. The V gene's germline CDR1 is SEHNR and CDR2 FQNEAQ (reference sequence). In nucleotides, the CDR3 is TGTGCCAGCAGCTTGGGGAACGGGGCTTTCTTT. This codes for CASSLGNGAFF.

The rearrangement uses TRBV29-1 and TRBJ2-5; either TRBD1 or TRBD2 may supply D (5 bases each). CDR3 length: 14 residues. Trimming pared 8 bases from V and 4 bases from J, leaving 20 bases between. CDR1 is SQVTM and CDR2 is ANQGSEA in the germline V gene. The CDR3 region has the DNA TGCAGCCACACATCCGGGACCGCCCCAGAGACCCAGTACTTC. It codes for CSHTSGTAPETQYF. The variable domain in full, with the rest retrieved from reference TRBV29-1 and TRBJ2-5, is SAVISQKPSRDICQRGTSLTIQCQVDSQVTMMFWYRQQPGQSLTLIATANQGSEATYESGFVIDKFPISRPNLTFSTLTVSNMSPEDSSIYLCSHTSGTAPETQYFGPGTRLLVL.

This clonotype was recorded at least ten times. The V and J genes are TRBV5-1 and TRBJ2-2; TRBD1 matches 7 bases. CDR1 and CDR2 from the germline V gene are SGHRS and YFSETQ. V lost 6 bases and J lost 5; bases outside the gene matches: 4. The CDR3 is made up of 13 amino acids. CDR3 protein: CASMYRGTGELFF. In nucleotides, the CDR3 is TGCGCCAGCATGTACAGGGGAACCGGGGAGCTGTTTTTT. Looking up the rest from reference TRBV5-1 and TRBJ2-2 gives the full variable domain: KAGVTQTPRYLIKTRGQQVTLSCSPISGHRSVSWYQQTPGQGLQFLFEYFSETQRNKGNFPGRFSGRQFSNSRSEMNVSTLELGDSALYLCASMYRGTGELFFGEGSRLTVL.

This clonotype was detected many times. This chain joins TRBV4-2 and TRBJ1-4, with a possible D match to TRBD1 (5 bases). V shed 0 bases and J shed 8 bases, with 16 bases lying between them. CDR1 LGHNA and CDR2 YNFKEQ come from the germline V gene. This CDR3 has 16 amino acids. The CDR3: CASSQDALRGSEKLFF. CDR3 nucleotide sequence: TGTGCCAGCAGCCAAGATGCGCTGAGGGGTTCGGAAAAACTGTTTTTT.

This clonotype occurred many times. This chain connects TRBV7-9 to TRBJ1-1; a possible D gene is TRBD1 (6 bases). V lost 8 bases and J lost 6, with 13 bases in between. There are 12 residues in the CDR3. The germline gives CDR1 SEHNR, CDR2 FQNEAQ (reference sequence). The CDR3 is CASLGGGAEAFF. The CDR3 nucleotides are TGTGCCAGCCTTGGAGGGGGAGCTGAAGCTTTCTTT.

This clonotype was counted many times. The V and J genes are TRBV19 and TRBJ1-2; TRBD1 matches at 9 bases. CDR1 LNHDA and CDR2 SQIVND come from the germline V gene (reference sequence). With 8 bases clipped from V and 3 bases from J, the junction kept 10 bases outside the gene matches. The CDR3 runs to 15 residues. The CDR3 sequence: CASRPPGTGYYGYTF. The CDR3 bases are TGTGCCAGTCGTCCTCCAGGGACAGGGTACTATGGCTACACCTTC.

The CDR3 sequence is CASSSGSRNTIYF. The CDR3 DNA sequence: TGTGCCAGCAGTTCGGGAAGCCGAAACACCATATATTTT. The chain couples TRBV28 to TRBJ1-3; D is undetermined. V was clipped by 4 bases and J by 5 bases, with 9 bases between them. The CDR3 has 13 amino acids. The germline V gene has CDR1 MDHEN and CDR2 SYDVKM.

The CDR3 here is CASSPRGGQPGELFF. CDR3 coding DNA: TGTGCCAGCAGCCCTAGAGGAGGACAGCCCGGGGAGCTGTTTTTT. This chain links TRBV7-6 with TRBJ2-2; TRBD1 might be the D (6 bases). V gave up 5 bases and J gave up 6 bases, with 16 bases separating them. The CDR3 loop spans 15 amino acids. Per germline, CDR1 SGHVS and CDR2 FNYEAQ.

This clonotype was counted ten times or more. The V and J genes are TRBV12-5 and TRBJ1-1, with D possibly TRBD1 on 5 matching bases. The CDR3 is made up of 13 amino acids. Between the trimmed V and J ends, which lost 5 bases and 3 bases, there was a span of 10 bases. Germline lookup yields CDR1 LGHNT and CDR2 FRNRAP. The CDR3 sequence is CASGLGGYTEAFF. The CDR3 region has the DNA TGTGCTAGTGGTCTGGGGGGTTACACTGAAGCTTTCTTT.

This clonotype has a count of ten or more. The chain couples TRBV29-1 to TRBJ1-1; no reliable D call. Trimming cost V 2 bases and J 6 bases, with 13 bases left between them. CDR1 SQVTM and CDR2 ANQGSEA come from the germline V gene. The CDR3 length is 13 residues. Here the CDR3 DNA reads TGCAGCGTTGAATGGGTGGTGAGCGCTGAAGCTTTCTTT. This gives the protein CSVEWVVSAEAFF.

As concerns this clonotype: Its ends do not fully match the called genes, so a read error is possible. This rearrangement joins TRBV6-1 to TRBJ1-6; TRBD1 agrees at 9 bases. The germline gives CDR1 MNHNS, CDR2 SASEGT. CDR3 length equals 16 residues. The CDR3: CARSEGPGQGYSPLHF. The CDR3 DNA follows: TGTGCCCGCAGTGAAGGACCGGGACAGGGTTATTCACCCCTCCACTTT.

This clonotype was recorded at least ten times. V is TRBV6-1 and J is TRBJ1-1; possible D gene TRBD1, 6 bases. CDR3 length: 14 amino acids. V lost 6 bases, J lost 5 bases, and 16 bases lay in between. Germline-derived CDR1 and CDR2 are MNHNS and SASEGT. The CDR3 loop is CASSMGQRGTEAFF. The CDR3, as DNA: TGTGCCAGCAGCATGGGACAAAGGGGAACTGAAGCTTTCTTT.

This clonotype was found many times. This sequence joins TRBV10-3 and TRBJ2-7, with 10 bases aligning to TRBD1. Germline V gives CDR1 ENHRY, CDR2 SYGVKD. The CDR3 sequence is 15 residues long. The V gene end was trimmed by 0 bases and the J gene end by 3 bases; junction bases not matched to a gene: 2. CDR3 coding DNA: TGTGCCATCAGTGAGTCCGGGGACAGGGGCTACGAGCAGTACTTC. It specifies CAISESGDRGYEQYF.

This chain connects TRBV6-4 to TRBJ2-1, with D unclear. The CDR3 totals 14 residues. Trimming stripped 10 bases from V and 3 bases from J, with 16 bases between. Germline V gene lookup returns CDR1 MRHNA and CDR2 SNTAGT. DNA of the CDR3: TGTGCCATCTCACTTCACGCCGGCTACAATGAGCAGTTCTTC. Translating it yields CAISLHAGYNEQFF.

Ten or more counts support this clonotype. The chain couples TRBV18 to TRBJ1-1, with D perhaps TRBD1 (5 bases). The CDR3 sequence is 14 residues long. From germline, CDR1 is KGHSH and CDR2 LQKENI. V was shortened by 1 base and J by 4 bases, with 10 bases between the two germline ends. The CDR3 reads CASSPRRESTEAFF. For the CDR3, the DNA is TGTGCCAGCTCACCACGCAGGGAAAGCACTGAAGCTTTCTTT.

This clonotype has at least ten counts. This chain links TRBV18 with TRBJ2-1, with D perhaps matching TRBD1 (7 bases). V was trimmed by 3 bases and J by 8 bases, leaving 11 bases between them. Germline CDR1 KGHSH, CDR2 LQKENI. The CDR3 sequence is 13 residues long. The CDR3 DNA reads TGTGCCAGCTCACCCAGGGGGGCGGATGAGCAGTTCTTC. This codes for CASSPRGADEQFF.

This clonotype appeared a few times. The chain uses TRBV7-9 and TRBJ1-3; D uncertain. The CDR3 totals 15 residues. V was trimmed by 2 bases and J by 2 bases, leaving 10 bases between them. Germline values: CDR1 SEHNR, CDR2 FQNEAQ (reference sequence). Here the CDR3 DNA reads TGTGCCAGCAGCTTAATGGGGAGTCCTGGAAACACCATATATTTT. This codes for CASSLMGSPGNTIYF.

In its sample, this clonotype was seen a few times. DNA for the CDR3: TGTGCCAGTAGTATTTCGGAACACGAGACCCAGTACTTC. Its protein is CASSISEHETQYF. The chain employs TRBV19 and TRBJ2-5; no clear D gene. V shed 3 bases and J shed 5 bases, with 10 bases lying between them. The CDR3 runs 13 residues. CDR1 and CDR2 from the germline V gene are LNHDA and SQIVND (reference sequence).